This T cell receptor beta chain was captured by sequencing in a study of cytomegalovirus exposure and HLA in healthy donors. General study points: Most observed TCR sequences were rare, whereas some public TCRs were detected in many donors. Three chains tied to CMV proved CMV antigen-specific in vitro. Cytomegalovirus association was assigned to about 150 TCR beta chains.

The table lists this clone with a few counts. The antigen is unknown. Amplification used 60 Vbeta primers and 13 Jbeta primers. Sequenced by immunoSEQ multiplex PCR; TCRdb stores in-frame clones only, minus some. In the table there are about 52,000 clones, about 57% of which are singletons. The V and J ends lost 8 bases and 0 bases, in that order; junction bases with no gene match: 13. Germline lookup yields CDR1 MNHEY and CDR2 SMNVEV (reference sequence). The CDR3 has 17 amino acids. The chain links TRBV27 to TRBJ2-3, with TRBD2 matching 8 bases. The sequenced sample consisted of PBMCs. The sequence derives from a human donor in good health. This chain's CDR3 is CASRRTGGGISTDTQYF. The CDR3 nucleotides read TGTGCCAGCCGTCGGACGGGCGGGGGGATTAGCACAGATACGCAGTATTTT.